The 14 T cell receptor beta chains presented below share a single source sample, sequenced in a study of OX40 agonist ivuxolimab in advanced cancers. Using immunoSEQ multiplex PCR, the repertoire was profiled, and TCRdb retains in-frame clones only, with some absent. This table holds about 95,000 clones, about 88% found once. The sequencing here drew on CD4+ or CD8+ T cells sorted from blood, taken in a trial of the OX40 agonist ivuxolimab. These receptors were taken from an adult with an advanced solid tumor such as melanoma, head and neck, liver or kidney cancer.

This chain connects TRBV7-9 to TRBJ1-1; 10 nucleotides match TRBD1. Looked up from germline, CDR1 is SEHNR and CDR2 is FQNEAQ (reference sequence). The CDR3 covers 14 residues. V shed 7 bases, J shed 6 bases, and the junction held 8 bases outside the gene matches. The CDR3 region has the DNA TGTGCCAGCAACATGGGACAGGGGTTTCCTGAAGCTTTCTTT. Encoded protein: CASNMGQGFPEAFF.

This clone came up once. J is TRBJ2-2 and V is TRBV9; a weak D match, TRBD2 (6 bases). Germline assignment: CDR1 SGDLS and CDR2 YYNGEE. V was pared by 2 bases and J by 3 bases, with 17 bases between. The CDR3 contains 17 residues. DNA for the CDR3: TGTGCCAGCAGCGTCAGCGGGTCCCCTGACCACACCGGGGAGCTGTTTTTT. Translation: CASSVSGSPDHTGELFF.

The CDR3 DNA sequence: TGTGCCAGCAGCGTAGAAAGGACGGGTGAAGCTTTCTTT. Its translation: CASSVERTGEAFF. The rearrangement joins TRBV9 to TRBJ1-1; D remains ambiguous. V lost 0 bases and J 7 bases, leaving 10 bases between the germline ends. The CDR3 is 13 residues long. Germline V gene lookup returns CDR1 SGDLS and CDR2 YYNGEE.

This chain connects TRBV18 to TRBJ1-5; no reliable D call. V dropped 3 bases and J dropped 4 bases, with 19 bases sitting between them. The CDR3 loop spans 17 amino acids. Germline V lookup: CDR1 KGHSH, CDR2 LQKENI. The CDR3 reads CASSPQRTVGSNQPQHF. CDR3 DNA: TGTGCCAGCTCACCCCAAAGGACGGTAGGGTCTAATCAGCCCCAGCATTTT.

The chain carries TRBV5-1 and TRBJ1-6; no definite D call. Per germline, CDR1 SGHRS and CDR2 YFSETQ. The CDR3 runs 14 residues. Trimming removed 2 bases from V and 8 bases from J, with 11 bases in between. The CDR3 bases are TGCGCCAGCAGCTTCACTGGCCGCGATTCACCCCTCCACTTT. It yields the protein CASSFTGRDSPLHF.

V gene TRBV6-5 combines with J gene TRBJ2-1; D might be TRBD1 (5 bases). V shed 0 bases and J shed 6 bases, with 9 bases lying between them. CDR3 length: 14 amino acids. From germline, CDR1 is MNHEY and CDR2 SVGAGI. The CDR3 is CASSYSQGFNEQFF. The DNA of the CDR3 is TGTGCCAGCAGTTACTCGCAGGGATTCAATGAGCAGTTCTTC.

V and J are TRBV19 and TRBJ1-5; no clear D gene. Germline V gene sequence: CDR1 LNHDA, CDR2 SQIVND (reference sequence). Trimming pared 3 bases from V and 0 bases from J, leaving 9 bases between. The CDR3 totals 15 residues. The CDR3 is CASSIQKDSNQPQHF. The CDR3 nucleotides read TGTGCCAGTAGTATCCAGAAAGATAGCAATCAGCCCCAGCATTTT. The variable domain in full, completed from reference TRBV19 and TRBJ1-5, reads DGGITQSPKYLFRKEGQNVTLSCEQNLNHDAMYWYRQDPGQGLRLIYYSQIVNDFQKGDIAEGYSVSREKKESFPLTVTSAQKNPTAFYLCASSIQKDSNQPQHFGDGTRLSIL.

The V gene is TRBV6-1, the J gene TRBJ2-3; weak D call: TRBD2 (5 bases). CDR1 and CDR2 (germline): MNHNS, SASEGT. Trimming removed 6 bases from V and 3 bases from J, with 13 bases in between. There are 14 residues in the CDR3. The CDR3 is CASRLRDRTDTQYF. The CDR3 nucleotides read TGTGCCAGCAGGCTGAGGGATCGGACAGATACGCAGTATTTT.

This rearrangement joins TRBV7-9 to TRBJ1-1, with D perhaps matching TRBD1 (5 bases). CDR1 is SEHNR, CDR2 FQNEAQ, per germline (reference sequence). Trimming pared 4 bases from V and 0 bases from J, leaving 9 bases between. CDR3 length equals 14 residues. CDR3 in amino acids: CASSSWGMNTEAFF. For the CDR3, the DNA is TGTGCCAGCAGCTCATGGGGCATGAACACTGAAGCTTTCTTT.

This chain connects TRBV5-6 to TRBJ2-7, with TRBD1 as a possible D gene (5 bases). Germline V gene lookup returns CDR1 SGHDT and CDR2 YYEEEE. The length of the CDR3 is 17 residues. Trimming pared 0 bases from V and 4 bases from J, leaving 20 bases between. CDR3 sequence: CASSLGILAGIGYEQYF. The CDR3 bases are TGTGCCAGCAGCTTGGGGATTCTGGCAGGGATAGGATACGAGCAGTACTTC.

This chain joins TRBV30 and TRBJ1-4; tentative D call: TRBD1 (6 bases). This CDR3 contains 14 residues. V was pared by 2 bases and J by 3 bases, with 10 bases between. Germline V gene data show CDR1 as GTSNPN and CDR2 as SVGIG (reference sequence). The CDR3 loop is CAWSRGAANEKLFF. CDR3 DNA: TGTGCCTGGAGTAGGGGGGCGGCTAATGAAAAACTGTTTTTT.

The count of this clone is one. The rearrangement uses TRBV7-9 and TRBJ2-7; 7 nucleotides agree with TRBD2. The CDR3 is 14 amino acids. The V segment lost 3 bases and the J segment 5 bases; nucleotides outside the gene matches: 7. CDR1 is SEHNR, CDR2 FQNEAQ, per germline (reference sequence). The CDR3 reads CASSFFSGGDEQYF. CDR3 DNA: TGTGCCAGCAGCTTCTTCTCGGGGGGAGACGAGCAGTACTTC.

The table lists this clone with a count of one. One junction end does not reproduce the germline sequence, and a read error may be involved. This chain connects TRBV5-4 to TRBJ2-7; 9 nucleotides line up with TRBD1. Germline-derived CDR1 and CDR2 are SGHNT and YYREEE (reference sequence). This CDR3 is 14 amino acids long. The CDR3 DNA reads TGCGCCAGCAGCCACCAACCTCGGGACAGGGCACAGTACTTC. Encoded protein: CASSHQPRDRAQYF.

This chain's CDR3 is CASSYLVRANTGELFF. For the CDR3, the DNA is TGTGCCAGCAGTTACCTTGTCAGGGCGAACACCGGGGAGCTGTTTTTT. The chain uses TRBV6-6 and TRBJ2-2; weak D call: TRBD1 (5 bases). The ends were cut back, 2 bases at V and 0 bases at J, with 10 bases in the middle. CDR1 MNHNY and CDR2 SVGAGI come from the germline V gene (reference sequence). CDR3 size: 16 residues.